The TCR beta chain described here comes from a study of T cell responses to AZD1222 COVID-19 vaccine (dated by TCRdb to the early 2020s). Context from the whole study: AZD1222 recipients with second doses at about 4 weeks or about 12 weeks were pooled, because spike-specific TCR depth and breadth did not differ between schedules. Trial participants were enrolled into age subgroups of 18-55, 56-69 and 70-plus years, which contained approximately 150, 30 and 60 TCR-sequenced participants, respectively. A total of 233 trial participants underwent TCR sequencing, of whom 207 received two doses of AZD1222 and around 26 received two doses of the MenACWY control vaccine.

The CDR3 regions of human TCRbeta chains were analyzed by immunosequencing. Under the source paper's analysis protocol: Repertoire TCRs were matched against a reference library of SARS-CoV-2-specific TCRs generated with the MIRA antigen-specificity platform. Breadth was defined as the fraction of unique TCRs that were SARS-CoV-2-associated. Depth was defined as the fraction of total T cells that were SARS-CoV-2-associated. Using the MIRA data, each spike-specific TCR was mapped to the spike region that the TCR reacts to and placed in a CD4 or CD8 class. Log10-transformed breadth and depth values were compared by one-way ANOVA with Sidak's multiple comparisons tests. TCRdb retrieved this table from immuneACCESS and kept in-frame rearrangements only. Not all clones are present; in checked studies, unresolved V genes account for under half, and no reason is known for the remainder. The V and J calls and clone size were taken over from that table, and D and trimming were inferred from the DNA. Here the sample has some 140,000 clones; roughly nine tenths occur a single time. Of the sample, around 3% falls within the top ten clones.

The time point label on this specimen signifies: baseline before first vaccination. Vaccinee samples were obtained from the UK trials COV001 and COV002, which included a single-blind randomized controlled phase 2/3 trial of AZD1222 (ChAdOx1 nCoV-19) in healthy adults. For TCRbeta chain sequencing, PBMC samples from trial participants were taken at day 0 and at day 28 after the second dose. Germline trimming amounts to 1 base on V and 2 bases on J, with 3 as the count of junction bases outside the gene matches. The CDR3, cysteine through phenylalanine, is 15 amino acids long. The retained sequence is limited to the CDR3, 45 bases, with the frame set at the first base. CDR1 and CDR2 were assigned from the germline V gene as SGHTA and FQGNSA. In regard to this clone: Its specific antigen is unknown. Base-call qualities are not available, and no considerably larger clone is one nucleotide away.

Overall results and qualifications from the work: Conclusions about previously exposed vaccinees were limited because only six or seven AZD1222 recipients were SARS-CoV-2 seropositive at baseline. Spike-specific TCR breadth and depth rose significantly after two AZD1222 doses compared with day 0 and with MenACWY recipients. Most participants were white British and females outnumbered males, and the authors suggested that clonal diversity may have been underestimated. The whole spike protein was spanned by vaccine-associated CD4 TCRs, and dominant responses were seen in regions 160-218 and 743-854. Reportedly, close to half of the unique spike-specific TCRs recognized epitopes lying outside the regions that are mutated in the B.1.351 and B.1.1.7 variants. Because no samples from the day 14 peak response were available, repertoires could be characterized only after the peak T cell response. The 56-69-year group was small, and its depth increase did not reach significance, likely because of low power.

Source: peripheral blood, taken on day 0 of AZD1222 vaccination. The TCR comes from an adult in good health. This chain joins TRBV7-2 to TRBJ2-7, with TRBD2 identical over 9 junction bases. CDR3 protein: CASSLERGAPYEQYF. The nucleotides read TGTGCCAGCAGCTTAGAGCGGGGGGCCCCCTACGAGCAGTACTTC.